A single sample is the source of the 28 T cell receptor beta chains below, sequenced in a study of T cell repertoires in cytomegalovirus infection. TCRdb ran MiXCR on the reads and lists one entry per CDR3 protein. Of over 450,000 distinct CDR3 sequences listed, approximately 10% are singletons. Material for sequencing was PBMCs. These receptors were collected from a human donor in good health (CMV status not recorded). Some clones in this sample may be carry-over from other donors' samples.

This clonotype was counted at least ten times. The J gene is TRBJ2-1, the V gene TRBV7-2; D possibly matches TRBD1 or TRBD2 (5 bases each). Trimming cost V 1 base and J 2 bases, with 12 bases left between them. The CDR3 has 16 amino acids. Per germline, CDR1 SGHTA and CDR2 FQGNSA. The CDR3 region is CASSLERGRAYNEQFF. The CDR3 DNA reads as TGTGCCAGCAGCTTAGAACGGGGCAGGGCCTACAATGAGCAGTTCTTC. Full variable domain (missing parts from reference TRBV7-2 and TRBJ2-1): GAGVSQSPSNKVTEKGKDVELRCDPISGHTALYWYRQSLGQGLEFLIYFQGNSAPDKSGLPSDRFSAERTGGSVSTLTIQRTQQEDSAVYLCASSLERGRAYNEQFFGPGTRLTVL.

V usage is TRBV10-3 and J usage is TRBJ2-1; D call uncertain. Germline loops: CDR1 ENHRY, CDR2 SYGVKD. This CDR3 has 14 residues. Trimming cost V 10 bases and J 0 bases, with 13 bases left between them. The CDR3 nucleotides are TGTGCCACCGTTTCGGAGAGCTCCTACAATGAGCAGTTCTTC. Its protein is CATVSESSYNEQFF.

This clonotype was seen repeatedly, ten times or more. This sequence joins TRBV10-3 and TRBJ1-1, with 7 nucleotides matching TRBD1. Germline CDR1 is ENHRY and CDR2 is SYGVKD. This CDR3 comprises 14 residues. With 4 bases clipped from V and 4 bases from J, the junction kept 6 bases outside the gene matches. The CDR3 sequence: CAISGDRTGTEAFF. In DNA form, the CDR3 reads TGTGCCATCAGTGGAGATCGGACAGGCACTGAAGCTTTCTTT.

This clonotype has only a few counts. The chain combines TRBV3-1 with TRBJ1-1, with unresolved D. Germline CDR1 is LGHDT and CDR2 is YNNKEL (reference sequence). The germline V and J ends were trimmed by 5 bases and 5 bases, with 15 bases remaining between them. The CDR3 contains 14 residues. This CDR3 is CASSASELRTEAFF. The CDR3 nucleotides are TGTGCCAGCAGCGCCAGCGAGCTCAGAACTGAAGCTTTCTTT.

The chain joins TRBV2 to TRBJ2-2; D may be TRBD1 or TRBD2 (6 bases each). Germline V gene lookup returns CDR1 SNHLY and CDR2 FYNNEI. The CDR3 length is 16 residues. The ends were cut back, 0 bases at V and 7 bases at J, with 15 bases in the middle. CDR3 nucleotide sequence: TGTGCCAGCAGTGAAGCGGGGGGCCCATCTGGCGGGGAGCTGTTTTTT. It translates to CASSEAGGPSGGELFF.

V gene TRBV18 combines with J gene TRBJ1-6, with D possibly being TRBD1 (5 bases). Trimming pared 3 bases from V and 8 bases from J, leaving 14 bases between. The CDR3 loop spans 15 amino acids. The germline CDR1 and CDR2 sequences are KGHSH and LQKENI. CDR3 bases: TGTGCCAGCTCACCGAGGGGCGACCGGGATTCACCCCTCCACTTT. As protein: CASSPRGDRDSPLHF.

In its sample, this clonotype was seen a few times. This rearrangement joins TRBV3-1 to TRBJ1-1; D unresolved. Germline V CDR1 and CDR2: LGHDT, YNNKEL (reference sequence). V shed 4 bases and J shed 4 bases, with 13 bases lying between them. This CDR3 comprises 14 residues. CDR3 region: CASSPARAGTEAFF. The CDR3 DNA is TGTGCCAGCAGCCCCGCCCGGGCGGGCACTGAAGCTTTCTTT.

The V call is TRBV24-1, the J call TRBJ2-3; 7 bases agree with TRBD1. Germline V gene sequence: CDR1 KGHDR, CDR2 SFDVKD. The V segment lost 2 bases and the J segment 2 bases; nucleotides outside the gene matches: 9. This CDR3 contains 17 residues. The CDR3 nucleotides read TGTGCCACCAGTGATTCCGCCGGGACAGAACCCACAGATACGCAGTATTTT. It specifies CATSDSAGTEPTDTQYF.

This clonotype was seen a handful of times. The chain couples TRBV5-5 to TRBJ1-3; no definite D call. Trimming shortened V by 9 bases and J by 0 bases, and 10 bases separated the two germline ends. The CDR3 has 13 residues. Germline CDR1 and CDR2: SGHKS and YYEKEE (reference sequence). Here the CDR3 reads CATGLYSGNTIYF. CDR3 nucleotide sequence: TGTGCCACCGGCCTCTACTCTGGAAACACCATATATTTT.

The chain carries TRBV20-1 and TRBJ2-7; 9 nucleotides agree with TRBD2. The V gene's germline CDR1 is DFQATT and CDR2 SNEGSKA (reference sequence). Trimming took 5 bases from V and 6 from J; bases not matched to a gene: 14. The CDR3 spans 15 residues. The CDR3 spells CSASVGGRALGEQYF. The CDR3 DNA is TGCAGTGCTTCAGTCGGCGGGAGGGCCTTGGGCGAGCAGTACTTC.

This clonotype has ten or more counts. V gene TRBV19 combines with J gene TRBJ2-5; the D gene is possibly TRBD1 (5 bases). Trimming took 5 bases from V and 5 from J, leaving 18 bases between them. CDR1 LNHDA and CDR2 SQIVND come from the germline V gene (reference sequence). This CDR3 has 15 residues. The CDR3 loop is CASSVGHAFSETQYF. Written as DNA, the CDR3 is TGTGCCAGTAGTGTAGGACACGCCTTCTCGGAGACCCAGTACTTC. Combining the CDR3 with reference TRBV19 and TRBJ2-5 gives the whole variable domain DGGITQSPKYLFRKEGQNVTLSCEQNLNHDAMYWYRQDPGQGLRLIYYSQIVNDFQKGDIAEGYSVSREKKESFPLTVTSAQKNPTAFYLCASSVGHAFSETQYFGPGTRLLVL.

This clonotype was picked up many times. The chain is built from TRBV12-3 or TRBV12-4 and TRBJ2-7, with 8 bases aligning to TRBD2. V gave up 3 bases and J gave up 6 bases; unmatched junction bases: 4. The CDR3 extends over 13 amino acids. CDR3: CASSFLAGGEQYF. Here the CDR3 DNA reads TGTGCCAGCAGTTTCCTAGCGGGCGGCGAGCAGTACTTC.

This clonotype has more than one count but fewer than ten. The gene calls are TRBV20-1 and TRBJ2-6, with D possibly being TRBD2 (5 bases). Looked up from germline, CDR1 is DFQATT and CDR2 is SNEGSKA (reference sequence). Trimming removed 3 bases at V and 2 bases at J, with 8 bases between. The CDR3 sequence is 14 residues long. The CDR3 coding sequence is TGCAGTGCTAGTCGGGGAACTGGGGCCAACGTCCTGACTTTC. Amino acid sequence: CSASRGTGANVLTF.

Note on this clonotype: This may come from a read error, since a much larger clone is one base off. The chain has TRBV2 and TRBJ2-5; TRBD2 might be the D (7 bases). This CDR3 is built from 15 residues. The V and J ends lost 6 bases and 2 bases respectively, with 16 bases between them. Germline loops: CDR1 SNHLY, CDR2 FYNNEI. CDR3 nucleotides: TGTGCCAGCAGGGCTTACGGGGGGCGACAAGAGACCCAGTACTTC. As protein: CASRAYGGRQETQYF.

This clonotype was seen a handful of times. The CDR3 region has the DNA TGCGCCAGCACGACGGGGGGGCGACAAGAGCAGTTCTTC. Its translation is CASTTGGRQEQFF. The V and J genes are TRBV10-2 and TRBJ2-1, with TRBD2 identical over 8 bases. From germline, CDR1 is WSHSY and CDR2 SAAADI. This CDR3 is 13 amino acids long. Unmatched junction bases numbered 9, after V lost 7 bases and J lost 10 bases.

This clonotype was observed at least ten times. The chain employs TRBV10-3 and TRBJ2-5; the match to TRBD2 covers 8 bases. V lost 9 bases and J lost 1; bases outside the gene matches: 1. This CDR3 has 12 amino acids. Per germline, CDR1 ENHRY and CDR2 SYGVKD. CDR3 loop: CAIGTSQETQYF. DNA of the CDR3: TGTGCCATAGGGACTAGCCAAGAGACCCAGTACTTC.

In this sample, this clonotype turned up many times. This rearrangement joins TRBV6-1 to TRBJ1-4; TRBD1 might be the D (5 bases). The CDR3 loop spans 13 amino acids. Trimming stripped 4 bases from V and 15 bases from J, with 18 bases between. Germline V gene lookup returns CDR1 MNHNS and CDR2 SASEGT. CDR3 DNA sequence: TGTGCCAGCAGTGGAGACCGGGACTCCTGGGTGTTTTTT. Its protein product is CASSGDRDSWVFF.

Regarding this clonotype: A read error may explain this, as a much larger clone is one base away. Because the CDR3 is missing its conserved closing phenylalanine or tryptophan, this is likely a read error. V usage is TRBV6-5 and J usage is TRBJ1-6, with D perhaps TRBD1 (5 bases). The CDR3 contains 16 residues. Germline V gives CDR1 MNHEY, CDR2 SVGAGI. V lost 5 bases and J lost 3, with 14 bases in between. The CDR3 loop reads CASSKTQGNYNSPLHY. The DNA of the CDR3 is TGTGCCAGCAGTAAAACCCAGGGAAACTATAATTCACCCCTCCACTAT.

This clonotype was seen many times. The gene calls are TRBV7-9 and TRBJ2-7; D not certain. V was clipped by 3 bases and J by 2 bases, with 20 bases between them. The germline gives CDR1 SEHNR, CDR2 FQNEAQ (reference sequence). This CDR3 contains 17 residues. The CDR3 loop reads CASSFRRTSDLAYEQYF. The CDR3 region has the DNA TGTGCCAGCAGCTTCAGACGGACCTCGGACCTCGCCTACGAGCAGTACTTC.

This chain uses TRBV19 with TRBJ2-5; D remains unclear. This CDR3 contains 13 residues. Germline CDR1 reads LNHDA; CDR2 reads SQIVND (reference sequence). The ends were cut back, 0 bases at V and 5 bases at J, with 7 bases in the middle. The CDR3: CASSIENGETQYF. The CDR3 DNA follows: TGTGCCAGTAGTATAGAAAACGGGGAGACCCAGTACTTC.

This clonotype was observed a few times. The rearrangement uses TRBV2 and TRBJ1-5; TRBD1 might be the D (5 bases). This CDR3 comprises 15 residues. Per germline, CDR1 SNHLY and CDR2 FYNNEI. The V and J ends lost 1 base and 4 bases respectively, with 11 bases between them. The CDR3 is CASSEVRGNNQPQHF. Written as DNA, the CDR3 is TGTGCCAGCAGTGAAGTGCGGGGGAATAATCAGCCCCAGCATTTT.

This clonotype has at least ten counts. The rearrangement joins TRBV6-5 to TRBJ1-6; D is possibly TRBD1 (5 bases). The V and J ends lost 3 bases and 7 bases respectively, with 13 bases between them. The CDR3 totals 15 residues. Germline assignment: CDR1 MNHEY and CDR2 SVGAGI. As DNA, the CDR3 is TGTGCCAGCAGTTATGGGGGAAAGAAGAATTCACCCCTCCACTTT. Translating gives CASSYGGKKNSPLHF.

This clonotype was picked up many times. The J gene is TRBJ2-4, the V gene TRBV7-8; TRBD1 aligns across 7 bases. CDR3 length equals 13 residues. V trimming: 5 bases; J trimming: 10 bases; junction bases outside the gene matches: 8. Germline V gives CDR1 SGHVS, CDR2 FQNEAQ. CDR3 nucleotides: TGTGCCAGCAGCAGCCGGGACAGTCAGATTCAGTACTTC. Translation: CASSSRDSQIQYF.

This clonotype was seen repeatedly, ten times or more. The V gene is TRBV7-2, the J gene TRBJ2-7; D gene ambiguous. Trimming stripped 1 base from V and 0 bases from J, with 7 bases between. CDR1 and CDR2 (germline): SGHTA, FQGNSA. This CDR3 is 14 amino acids long. CDR3 protein: CASSLDLVSYEQYF. The CDR3 bases are TGTGCCAGCAGCTTAGATCTCGTCTCCTACGAGCAGTACTTC.

This clonotype was detected only a few times. A much larger clonotype is one base distant, so this may be a read error. V and J are TRBV7-3 and TRBJ1-1; no clear D gene. The CDR3 contains 13 residues. Trimming left V 5 bases short and J 4 bases short, with 11 bases between. The germline gives CDR1 SGHTA, CDR2 FQGTGA. CDR3 sequence: CASSPSRITEAFF. CDR3 in DNA: TGTGCCAGCAGCCCCTCCCGGATCACTGAAGCTTTCTTT.

This clonotype has more than one count but fewer than ten. The V and J genes are TRBV10-3 and TRBJ2-2, with 8 nucleotides matching TRBD2. The CDR3 loop spans 13 amino acids. From germline, CDR1 is ENHRY and CDR2 SYGVKD. After removal of 10 bases from V and 3 bases from J, the junction contained 4 bases not matched to a gene. In DNA form, the CDR3 reads TGTGCCACCGGGGGGGGGGACACCGGGGAGCTGTTTTTT. Its protein product is CATGGGDTGELFF.

V and J are TRBV9 and TRBJ2-7; 9 nucleotides agree with TRBD2. V dropped 2 bases and J dropped 0; count of bases not matched to a gene: 3. CDR1 is SGDLS and CDR2 is YYNGEE in the germline V gene. The CDR3 loop spans 15 amino acids. CDR3 bases: TGTGCCAGCAGCGTGGGACTAGCCCCCTCCTACGAGCAGTACTTC. This gives the protein CASSVGLAPSYEQYF.

The table lists this clonotype with many counts. The chain couples TRBV7-2 to TRBJ2-1; 8 bases match TRBD2. Germline V gene lookup returns CDR1 SGHTA and CDR2 FQGNSA. The junction had 11 bases not matched to a gene; V was cut back by 5 bases and J by 5 bases. There are 16 residues in the CDR3. The CDR3, as DNA: TGTGCCAGCAGCCCCGCGGGAGCGGGGGTCCACAATGAGCAGTTCTTC. Protein sequence: CASSPAGAGVHNEQFF.